The subject of this entry is one T cell receptor beta chain. Which antigen it targets is not known. Nothing much larger sits one base from this clone, and base qualities are not available. Whole blood was collected in K2EDTA tubes by collaborating institutions according to the institutions' own protocols. For TCRbeta analysis, collaborator samples were shipped as frozen whole blood, as isolated PBMCs, or as DNA extracted from either sample type. The data are from a study of blood T cell repertoires in COVID-19 (dated by TCRdb to 2020 to 2022). Regarding the study in general: Samples covering the acute and convalescent phases of COVID-19 were provided by collaborators in the United States, Italy and Spain. The material from the prospective study consisted of cDNA or gDNA derived from T cells, B-cell-depleted T cells, or PBMCs. Subjects who had been exposed to COVID-19, were actively infected with it, or had recovered from it provided the deeply sampled blood TCRbeta repertoires that made up the dataset. The repertoires were released in a freely available public database intended as a resource for research on the immune response to SARS-CoV-2. Samples were obtained from the ongoing ImmuneRACE study (first 160 participants) and from 1,254 subjects provided by 6 global collaborators. A de-identified subject ID, COVID-19 status, age in years and sex were almost always included in the sample metadata. Where available, HLA class I and class II types were taken from metadata supplied by the sample provider and were not determined by assay-based typing.

The immunoSEQ Assay, a bias-controlled multiplex PCR, was used to amplify TCRbeta CDR3 regions from genomic DNA. The authors' analysis ran thus. Within the assay, amplification of reference gene primers was used to estimate how many nucleated cells each sample contained. To quantify the absolute abundance of each unique TCRbeta CDR3 rearrangement, sequence reads were collapsed and filtered. For each sample, productive Simpson clonality was calculated by taking the square root of Simpson's diversity index across productive rearrangements. The table comes from immuneACCESS by way of TCRdb, which keeps in-frame sequences with V and J called. Part of the clones is missing from these tables; in studies checked, under half for an unresolved V gene and the rest for unknown reasons. V and J calls and clone size are those listed in that table; D and trimming were worked out from the DNA. The sample data list 80,000 or so clones, and approximately 86% of these were observed just once. 18% of the sample lies in the top ten.

The CDR3 measures 15 amino acids from cysteine to phenylalanine. Solely the CDR3 DNA is kept, with 45 bases framed from the first base. Trimming takes 0 bases from V and 6 bases from J, and the germline ends sit 12 bases apart. The CDR1 and CDR2 encoded by the germline V gene are SGHRS and YFSETQ. Beyond this particular receptor, the publication reports: How much clinical and demographic metadata was included differed by source and by participant, and the metadata was provided uncurated.

The rearrangement combines TRBV5-1 with TRBJ2-2; tentative D gene TRBD1, with 7 bases matching. The clonotype comes from a human donor in a cohort sampled during active COVID-19. The sequenced sample consisted of peripheral blood. The CDR3 protein is CASSLVQGGSGELFF. DNA sequence: TGCGCCAGCAGCTTGGTCCAGGGGGGTTCCGGGGAGCTGTTTTTT.